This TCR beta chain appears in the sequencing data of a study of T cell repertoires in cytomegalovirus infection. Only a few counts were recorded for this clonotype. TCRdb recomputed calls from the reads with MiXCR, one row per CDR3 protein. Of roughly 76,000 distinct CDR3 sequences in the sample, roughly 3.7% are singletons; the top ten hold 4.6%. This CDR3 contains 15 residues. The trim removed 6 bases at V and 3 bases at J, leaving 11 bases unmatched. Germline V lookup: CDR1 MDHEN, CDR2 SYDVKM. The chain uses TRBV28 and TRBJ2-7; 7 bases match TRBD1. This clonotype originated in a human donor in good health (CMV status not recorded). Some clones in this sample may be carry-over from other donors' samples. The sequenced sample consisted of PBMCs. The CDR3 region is CASRTDRSIIYEQYF. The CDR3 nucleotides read TGTGCCAGCAGGACGGACAGGTCAATCATCTACGAGCAGTACTTC.